These T cell receptor beta chains were read from a single sample in a study of beta chain features in type 1 diabetes. Repertoires were generated with immunoSEQ multiplex PCR, while TCRdb's copy carries only in-frame clones and drops some. The sample carries a few hundred thousand clones, 8% to 10% recorded once. Sequencing was carried out using central memory CD4+ T cells from blood. The source of these receptors is a man aged 30 to 45 with type 1 diabetes. Each CDR3 is given with its conserved first and last residue. The order of the fields is D gene, V gene, J gene, clone size, CDR3 DNA, CDR3 protein. A D gene is named only where the DNA matches it firmly. Clone size appears in some rows only: once, few, many, or a class for an expanded clone.

D: NA
V: TRBV7-2
J: TRBJ2-5
size: NA
DNA: TGTGCCAGCAGCTTAACTGGACTCGGCCAGACGTACTTC
CDR3: CASSLTGLGQTYF

D: NA
V: TRBV10-1
J: TRBJ2-7
size: many
DNA: TGCGCCAGCAGTGACCGGGTTACCTACGAGCAGTACTTC
CDR3: CASSDRVTYEQYF

D: NA
V: TRBV6-6
J: TRBJ1-1
size: few
DNA: TGTGCCAGCAGTTACTCCACGGTGAACACTGAAGCTTTCTTT
CDR3: CASSYSTVNTEAFF

D: TRBD1
V: TRBV14
J: TRBJ2-2
size: NA
DNA: TGTGCCAGCAGCCTCGTAGGGGGCCGTGCGGCCGGGGAGCTGTTTTTT
CDR3: CASSLVGGRAAGELFF

D: NA
V: TRBV7-8
J: TRBJ2-2
size: NA
DNA: TGTGCCAGCAGCCAAGGACAGCTTCTCACCGGGGAGCTGTTTTTT
CDR3: CASSQGQLLTGELFF

D: NA
V: TRBV27
J: TRBJ2-2
size: NA
DNA: TGTGCCAGCAGTTTATCGTATCGGGGGAGTCTCGGCACCGGGGAGCTGTTTTTT
CDR3: CASSLSYRGSLGTGELFF

D: NA
V: TRBV6-5
J: TRBJ2-7
size: few
DNA: TGTGCCAGCAGTTACGGCGGAGCCTCCTACGAGCAGTACTTC
CDR3: CASSYGGASYEQYF

D: NA
V: TRBV28
J: TRBJ1-5
size: few
DNA: TGTGCCAGCTGGGCCACAGAAAGTCATCAGCCCCAGCATTTT
CDR3: CASWATESHQPQHF

D: NA
V: TRBV10-1
J: TRBJ2-3
size: NA
DNA: TGCGCCAGCAGTCTACAGAGGGGTGATACGCAGTATTTT
CDR3: CASSLQRGDTQYF

D: NA
V: TRBV10-3
J: TRBJ1-5
size: NA
DNA: TGTGCCGCCCGGGGGTCGGATCAGCCCCAGCATTTT
CDR3: CAARGSDQPQHF

D: TRBD2
V: TRBV7-2
J: TRBJ2-7
size: NA
DNA: TGTGCCAGCAGCTCGGGACTAACTAACTACGAGCAGTACTTC
CDR3: CASSSGLTNYEQYF

D: TRBD1
V: TRBV11-2
J: TRBJ2-2
size: few
DNA: TGTGCCAGCAGCTTACAGGGGGCGGCCGGGGAGCTGTTTTTT
CDR3: CASSLQGAAGELFF

D: NA
V: TRBV6-5
J: TRBJ2-5
size: NA
DNA: TGTGCCAGCAGTTTGGCCTTTGTGGGGTCTGGAGAGACCCAGTACTTC
CDR3: CASSLAFVGSGETQYF

D: NA
V: TRBV9
J: TRBJ2-4
size: NA
DNA: TGTGCCAGCAGCGTCCGAACATGGGGCATTCAGTACTTC
CDR3: CASSVRTWGIQYF

D: TRBD1
V: TRBV5-1
J: TRBJ2-1
size: NA
DNA: TGCGCCAGCAGCGGGACAGGGGCGCTGTCTAGGAATGAGCAGTTCTTC
CDR3: CASSGTGALSRNEQFF

D: NA
V: TRBV10-3
J: TRBJ1-2
size: many
DNA: TGTGCCATCAGTGAGGGAGAGGGCTATGGCTACACCTTC
CDR3: CAISEGEGYGYTF

D: NA
V: TRBV27
J: TRBJ1-1
size: NA
DNA: TGTGCCAGCAGTTGGGGAGGGGCCAACACTGAAGCTTTCTTT
CDR3: CASSWGGANTEAFF

D: TRBD1
V: TRBV5-1
J: TRBJ2-1
size: many
DNA: TGCGCCAGCAGCTTGTTGACGGACAGGTCAGCTAATGAGCAGTTCTTC
CDR3: CASSLLTDRSANEQFF

D: NA
V: TRBV28
J: TRBJ1-1
size: few
DNA: TGTGCCAGCAGTTCCATAGGACTTCCCTGGAACACTGAAGCTTTCTTT
CDR3: CASSSIGLPWNTEAFF

D: NA
V: TRBV30
J: TRBJ1-1
size: NA
DNA: TGTGCCTGGAGTCCGTCCCCCCAGGGAGAAGCTTTCTTT
CDR3: CAWSPSPQGEAFF

D: NA
V: TRBV5-6
J: TRBJ2-5
size: NA
DNA: TGTGCCAGCAGCACGGCTATGACGGGCCAAGAGACCCAGTACTTC
CDR3: CASSTAMTGQETQYF

D: NA
V: TRBV5-1
J: TRBJ1-1
size: NA
DNA: TGCGCCAGCAGCCCAACAGGGACCACTGAAGCTTTCTTT
CDR3: CASSPTGTTEAFF

D: NA
V: TRBV6-5
J: TRBJ1-2
size: NA
DNA: TGTGCCAGCATCCCGGGACCCAACTATGGCTACACCTTC
CDR3: CASIPGPNYGYTF

D: NA
V: TRBV7-6
J: TRBJ1-5
size: NA
DNA: TGTGCCAGCAGCTTGGGGATTGCTCAGCCCCAGCATTTT
CDR3: CASSLGIAQPQHF

D: TRBD2
V: TRBV6-5
J: TRBJ2-5
size: few
DNA: TGTGCCAGCACCACGACTAGCGGGAGGGCTCCCCAGTACTTC
CDR3: CASTTTSGRAPQYF

D: NA
V: TRBV11-1
J: TRBJ2-7
size: NA
DNA: TGTGCCAGCAGCTTATCATCCAGTTCCTACGAGCAGTACTTC
CDR3: CASSLSSSSYEQYF

D: NA
V: TRBV7-2
J: TRBJ1-1
size: few
DNA: TGTGCCAGCAGGCCAGAGGACAGACTGAACACTGAAGCTTTCTTT
CDR3: CASRPEDRLNTEAFF

D: NA
V: TRBV13
J: TRBJ2-7
size: many
DNA: TGTGCCAGCAGCTTAGTCGCAGGGCGGGAGCAGTACTTC
CDR3: CASSLVAGREQYF

D: NA
V: TRBV6-1
J: TRBJ2-1
size: NA
DNA: TGTGCCATCAGTTTCCCGGACAGCTATGAGCAGTTCTTC
CDR3: CAISFPDSYEQFF

D: TRBD1
V: TRBV29-1
J: TRBJ2-7
size: NA
DNA: TGCAGCGTCGACAGGGGGCGCAGGAACGAGCAGTACTTC
CDR3: CSVDRGRRNEQYF

D: NA
V: TRBV6-1
J: TRBJ2-3
size: few
DNA: TGTGCCAGCAACCCAGGGCTAGATACGCAGTATTTT
CDR3: CASNPGLDTQYF

D: NA
V: TRBV5-6
J: TRBJ2-5
size: NA
DNA: TGTGCCAGCAGCTTGGGGTTTACCCAAGAGACCCAGTACTTC
CDR3: CASSLGFTQETQYF

D: NA
V: TRBV11-2
J: TRBJ1-5
size: NA
DNA: TGTGCCAGCAGCTTAGATCGGGGTCAGCCCCAGCATTTT
CDR3: CASSLDRGQPQHF

D: TRBD2
V: TRBV18
J: TRBJ2-7
size: few
DNA: TGTGCCAGCTCAATACCGACTAGCGGGAAGGACGAGCAGTACTTC
CDR3: CASSIPTSGKDEQYF

D: NA
V: TRBV10-3
J: TRBJ2-5
size: few
DNA: TGTGCCATCAGTGGCAGCCGAGAGACCCAGTACTTC
CDR3: CAISGSRETQYF

D: NA
V: TRBV6-4
J: TRBJ2-6
size: few
DNA: TGTGCCAGCAGAGACTCTGGGGCCAACGTCCTGACTTTC
CDR3: CASRDSGANVLTF

D: NA
V: TRBV28
J: TRBJ1-5
size: NA
DNA: TGTGCCAGCCTCCACGGAGGGAGCAATCAGCCCCAGCATTTT
CDR3: CASLHGGSNQPQHF

D: NA
V: TRBV5-1
J: TRBJ1-5
size: few
DNA: TGTGCCAGCAGCTTGGCGGGATTGCAGCCCCAGCATTTT
CDR3: CASSLAGLQPQHF

D: NA
V: TRBV5-1
J: TRBJ2-7
size: few
DNA: TGCGCCAGCAGCTTGAGTCGCGGCTCCTACGAGCAGTACTTC
CDR3: CASSLSRGSYEQYF

D: NA
V: TRBV28
J: TRBJ2-1
size: few
DNA: TGTGCCAGCAGTTTAAGCGCAAATGAGCAGTTCTTC
CDR3: CASSLSANEQFF

D: NA
V: TRBV5-1
J: TRBJ2-2
size: many
DNA: TGCGCCAGCAGCTTGGGTGAGGACACTAACACCGGGGAGCTGTTTTTT
CDR3: CASSLGEDTNTGELFF